This passage covers 20 T cell receptor beta chains from one sample sequenced in a study of cytomegalovirus exposure and HLA in healthy donors. The PCR had 60 Vbeta and 13 Jbeta primers. The protocol was immunoSEQ multiplex PCR, while the TCRdb copy is restricted to in-frame clones and leaves out a portion. This sample's clone table lists roughly 100,000 clones. Sequenced: PBMCs. These receptors came from a man aged 40-49 years in good health and CMV-seronegative.

This sequence joins TRBV7-2 and TRBJ2-1, with unresolved D. V was shortened by 0 bases and J by 8 bases, with 11 bases between the two germline ends. The length of the CDR3 is 14 residues. Germline V CDR1 and CDR2: SGHTA, FQGNSA. In nucleotides, the CDR3 is TGTGCCAGCAGCTTAGCGCAGGCCAATGATGAGCAGTTCTTC. This sequence encodes CASSLAQANDEQFF.

The J gene is TRBJ1-1, the V gene TRBV7-2; D ambiguous. This CDR3 spans 15 amino acids. Germline V gene sequence: CDR1 SGHTA, CDR2 FQGNSA. V was shortened by 5 bases and J by 0 bases, with 13 bases between the two germline ends. CDR3 bases: TGTGCCAGCAGCCGATCGGCGGGGATGAACACTGAAGCTTTCTTT. Amino acids: CASSRSAGMNTEAFF.

The rearrangement joins TRBV9 to TRBJ2-5, with 7 positions matching TRBD2. The CDR3 has 15 residues. Trimming at V came to 0 bases and at J to 5 bases, leaving 7 bases not matched to a gene. Looked up from germline, CDR1 is SGDLS and CDR2 is YYNGEE. Here the CDR3 DNA reads TGTGCCAGCAGCGTAGCCAGCGGGGCATTTGAGACCCAGTACTTC. Its translation is CASSVASGAFETQYF.

V and J are TRBV11-2 and TRBJ2-2, with 7 bases matching TRBD2. Looked up from germline, CDR1 is SGHAT and CDR2 is FQNNGV. V lost 5 bases, J lost 1 base, and 4 bases stayed unmatched. The CDR3 totals 15 residues. The CDR3 sequence: CASSPGGLNTGELFF. CDR3 nucleotides: TGTGCCAGCAGCCCGGGGGGTTTGAACACCGGGGAGCTGTTTTTT.

The chain couples TRBV5-4 to TRBJ1-2; D gene unclear. Germline assignment: CDR1 SGHNT and CDR2 YYREEE (reference sequence). V was pared by 1 base and J by 2 bases, with 6 bases between. The CDR3 runs 13 residues. CDR3 residues: CASSLNKNYGYTF. In nucleotides, the CDR3 is TGTGCCAGCAGCTTGAACAAGAACTATGGCTACACCTTC.

V is TRBV4-3 and J is TRBJ1-2; 7 nucleotides match TRBD1. Germline lookup yields CDR1 LGHNA and CDR2 YSLEER. Unmatched junction bases numbered 8, after V lost 0 bases and J lost 1 base. CDR3 size: 17 residues. The CDR3 nucleotides read TGCGCCAGCAGCCAAGAAACAGGAAGACAGGGTAACTATGGCTACACCTTC. This gives the protein CASSQETGRQGNYGYTF.

The V call is TRBV2, the J call TRBJ2-7; 10 nucleotides align to TRBD2. The CDR3 runs 14 residues. Germline V CDR1 and CDR2: SNHLY, FYNNEI. Unmatched junction bases numbered 8, after V lost 9 bases and J lost 3 bases. In DNA, the CDR3 is TGTGCCAGTTACCCTAGCGGGAGCTTCTACGAGCAGTACTTC. It is translated as CASYPSGSFYEQYF.

This chain joins TRBV5-8 and TRBJ1-2, with a tentative D call TRBD1 (5 bases). V lost 3 bases and J lost 7, with 13 bases in between. The CDR3 contains 13 residues. Germline loops: CDR1 SGHTS, CDR2 YDEGEE. DNA for the CDR3: TGTGCCAGCAGCTCTCGACAGTCTGGTGGCTACACCTTC. It translates to CASSSRQSGGYTF.

The chain recombines TRBV4-1 with TRBJ2-3, with 13 bases fitting TRBD2. After removal of 5 bases from V and 5 bases from J, the junction contained 7 bases not matched to a gene. Germline CDR1 is MGHRA and CDR2 is YSYEKL. This CDR3 has 16 residues. CDR3 amino acids: CASSFGTSGMGDTQYF. For the CDR3, the DNA is TGCGCCAGCAGCTTCGGGACTAGCGGGATGGGAGATACGCAGTATTTT.

V usage is TRBV7-9 and J usage is TRBJ2-3; 10 bases are a match to TRBD1. With V trimmed by 6 bases and J by 5 bases, 11 bases remained unmatched. CDR1 and CDR2 (germline): SEHNR, FQNEAQ (reference sequence). The CDR3 totals 16 residues. The CDR3 DNA reads TGTGCCAGCAGATCCGGACAGGGGGTCACACGAGATACGCAGTATTTT. Encoded protein: CASRSGQGVTRDTQYF.

This rearrangement joins TRBV5-4 to TRBJ2-1; 11 positions agree with TRBD2. V shed 2 bases, J shed 2 bases, and the junction held 0 bases outside the gene matches. Looked up from germline, CDR1 is SGHNT and CDR2 is YYREEE (reference sequence). This CDR3 spans 15 amino acids. The CDR3, as DNA: TGTGCCAGCAGCTTACTAGCGGGAGCCTACAATGAGCAGTTCTTC. This codes for CASSLLAGAYNEQFF.

The CDR3 reads CASSEVSSNQPQHF. The CDR3 DNA sequence: TGTGCCAGCAGTGAGGTAAGCTCCAATCAGCCCCAGCATTTT. This chain connects TRBV6-1 to TRBJ1-5; D call uncertain. There are 14 residues in the CDR3. V lost 3 bases and J lost 3, with 9 bases in between. Germline CDR1 is MNHNS and CDR2 is SASEGT.

The chain couples TRBV2 to TRBJ1-5; D is ambiguous. This CDR3 has 13 amino acids. CDR1 SNHLY and CDR2 FYNNEI come from the germline V gene. V lost 6 bases and J 3 bases, leaving 9 bases between the germline ends. CDR3 protein: CASRTDFNQPQHF. CDR3 sequence (DNA): TGTGCCAGCAGGACGGACTTCAATCAGCCCCAGCATTTT. The whole variable domain, filled in from reference TRBV2 and TRBJ1-5, reads EPEVTQTPSHQVTQMGQEVILRCVPISNHLYFYWYRQILGQKVEFLVSFYNNEISEKSEIFDDQFSVERPDGSNFTLKIRSTKLEDSAMYFCASRTDFNQPQHFGDGTRLSIL.

This chain connects TRBV10-3 to TRBJ2-1; 7 bases fit TRBD2. This CDR3 region has 17 residues. Germline V lookup: CDR1 ENHRY, CDR2 SYGVKD. Losses at the gene ends were 3 bases for V and 5 bases for J; bases not matched to a gene: 13. CDR3 bases: TGTGCCATCAGTGATTGGCGGGGGTCACTAAGTCACAATGAGCAGTTCTTC. Translated: CAISDWRGSLSHNEQFF.

The V and J genes are TRBV30 and TRBJ2-5; 15 positions match TRBD2. V was pared by 3 bases and J by 5 bases, with 1 base of the junction left unmatched. Germline loops: CDR1 GTSNPN, CDR2 SVGIG (reference sequence). The CDR3 is 14 residues long. The chain's CDR3 is CAWSGLAGGETQYF. The CDR3 nucleotides read TGTGCCTGGAGCGGACTAGCGGGAGGGGAGACCCAGTACTTC.

J is TRBJ2-1 and V is TRBV13; TRBD1 matches at 10 bases. V lost 0 bases to trimming and J lost 8 bases; unmatched junction nucleotides: 10. This CDR3 has 17 amino acids. CDR1 and CDR2 (germline): PRHDT, FYEKMQ (reference sequence). The DNA for the CDR3 is TGTGCCAGCAGCTTAGGCTTGTTTGGGACAGGGGTCGATGAGCAGTTCTTC. Translated, it gives CASSLGLFGTGVDEQFF.

The rearrangement joins TRBV6-1 to TRBJ2-7; 7 bases agree with TRBD2. J gave up 4 bases and V 6 bases, and 12 bases lay outside the gene matches. Germline V lookup: CDR1 MNHNS, CDR2 SASEGT. The CDR3 runs to 15 residues. The CDR3 spells CASRPSSGDLYEQYF. CDR3 nucleotides: TGTGCCAGCAGACCTTCTAGCGGCGATTTATACGAGCAGTACTTC.

This sequence joins TRBV7-2 and TRBJ2-6; TRBD2 matches 12 bases. The CDR3 is 17 amino acids. CDR1 and CDR2 from the germline V gene are SGHTA and FQGNSA. Unmatched junction bases numbered 3, after V lost 6 bases and J lost 0 bases. Here the CDR3 DNA reads TGTGCCAGCAGTTCTAGCGGGGGGGTCTCTGGGGCCAACGTCCTGACTTTC. Its protein product is CASSSSGGVSGANVLTF.

This CDR3 reads CASSKDRAVSGEETQYF. The CDR3, as DNA: TGTGCCAGCAGCAAAGACAGGGCGGTGAGCGGAGAAGAGACCCAGTACTTC. This chain joins TRBV7-9 and TRBJ2-5; TRBD1 matches 7 bases. V dropped 5 bases and J dropped 3; count of bases not matched to a gene: 15. The CDR3 runs 17 residues. Per the germline V gene, CDR1 is SEHNR and CDR2 is FQNEAQ (reference sequence).

The genes are TRBV10-3 and TRBJ1-1; TRBD1 matches at 10 bases. This CDR3 comprises 14 residues. J was trimmed by 7 bases and V by 4 bases; bases with no gene match: 6. Germline V gene data show CDR1 as ENHRY and CDR2 as SYGVKD. The CDR3 sequence is CAISAGTGVSEAFF. The CDR3 nucleotides are TGTGCCATCAGTGCGGGGACAGGGGTTAGTGAAGCTTTCTTT.